The source of this TCR beta chain is a study of Graves' ophthalmopathy and Graves' hyperthyroidism. General observations from the study: The authors also found most expanded thyroid clonotypes above 0.001 frequency in blood.

Germline V gene sequence: CDR1 LNHDA, CDR2 SQIVND (reference sequence). V lost 4 bases to trimming and J lost 8 bases; unmatched junction nucleotides: 12. The CDR3 is 15 residues long. Excluded were patients with other autoimmune diseases, uncontrolled infections, pregnancy or lactation. This clonotype is labeled medium-sized. Its antigen is not identified. Using RNA transcripts, the TCR beta CDR3 regions were amplified. HTBI primers were used in a first-round RT-PCR, which preceded a second-round multiplex PCR. A single record per CDR3 protein comes from TCRdb applying MiXCR to the multiplex PCR reads. The data contain more than 1,000,000 distinct CDR3 sequences, about 35% of them seen just once; the ten biggest clones take up around 10%.

The chain recombines TRBV19 with TRBJ1-2; 8 nucleotides line up with TRBD1. The sequencing sample was made of peripheral blood or thyroid tissue (not recorded which). The clonotype originates from an adult man with Graves' hyperthyroidism. In DNA form, the CDR3 reads TGTGCCAGTAGTACCTACCGGACAGGGCCGCGGGGCTACACCTTC. Translating gives CASSTYRTGPRGYTF.